What follows are 27 T cell receptor beta chains derived from one specimen sequenced in a study of blood T cell repertoires in COVID-19. Libraries were prepared by immunoSEQ multiplex PCR; TCRdb keeps only in-frame clonotypes and omits some of them. The table has 300,000 to 400,000 clones, roughly 87% seen once; the top ten hold 0.9% to 1.2%. The sample taken for sequencing was PBMCs or T cells enriched from blood (not recorded which). The source is a woman in her 30s who had recovered from COVID-19.

The chain couples TRBV30 to TRBJ2-5; 9 bases agree with TRBD2. Germline V gene lookup returns CDR1 GTSNPN and CDR2 SVGIG (reference sequence). The length of the CDR3 is 16 residues. V dropped 1 base and J dropped 5; count of bases not matched to a gene: 11. The CDR3, as DNA: TGTGCCTGGAGTGCCACCCGCTCGCGGGGGGGGGAGACCCAGTACTTC. This sequence encodes CAWSATRSRGGETQYF.

In its sample, this clone was seen many times. The chain employs TRBV5-5 and TRBJ2-5; D possibly corresponds to TRBD1 (5 bases). From germline, CDR1 is SGHKS and CDR2 YYEKEE (reference sequence). V was shortened by 0 bases and J by 4 bases, with 10 bases between the two germline ends. The CDR3 loop spans 14 amino acids. CDR3 sequence reads: CASSLDGAAETQYF. The CDR3, as DNA: TGTGCCAGCAGCTTGGATGGGGCGGCAGAGACCCAGTACTTC.

For this clone: Other DNA variants within this sample encode the same CDR3. The genes are TRBV24-1 and TRBJ2-5; D may be TRBD2 (5 bases). The length of the CDR3 is 13 residues. The V gene lost 7 bases and the J gene lost 0 bases, with 8 bases spanning the gap. The germline CDR1 and CDR2 sequences are KGHDR and SFDVKD. This CDR3 reads CATSSGYQETQYF. CDR3 sequence (DNA): TGTGCCACCAGCTCGGGGTACCAAGAGACCCAGTACTTC.

V usage is TRBV5-4 and J usage is TRBJ1-1; D gene ambiguous. V lost 3 bases, J lost 1 base, and 16 bases lay in between. Germline assignment: CDR1 SGHNT and CDR2 YYREEE (reference sequence). CDR3 length: 16 amino acids. The CDR3 loop reads CASSSPGAQGNTEAFF. The CDR3, as DNA: TGTGCCAGCAGCTCCCCGGGAGCCCAAGGGAACACTGAAGCTTTCTTT.

This clone turned up a few times. The rearrangement uses TRBV7-9 and TRBJ1-6, with D possibly matching TRBD1 (5 bases). This CDR3 has 14 amino acids. Between the trimmed V and J ends, which lost 3 bases and 9 bases, there was a span of 12 bases. The germline V gene has CDR1 SEHNR and CDR2 FQNEAQ (reference sequence). CDR3: CASSLQGEASPLHF. CDR3 coding DNA: TGTGCCAGCAGCTTGCAGGGTGAGGCTTCACCCCTCCACTTT.

The chain combines TRBV10-1 with TRBJ1-1; D remains ambiguous. Germline CDR1 WNHNN, CDR2 SYGVQD (reference sequence). The CDR3 has 15 amino acids. Trimming removed 3 bases at V and 1 base at J, with 12 bases between. Written as DNA, the CDR3 is TGCGCCAGCAGTGATTACCTAGACGGGAACACTGAAGCTTTCTTT. This codes for CASSDYLDGNTEAFF.

V and J are TRBV19 and TRBJ1-5, with D possibly being TRBD1 (5 bases). Looked up from germline, CDR1 is LNHDA and CDR2 is SQIVND (reference sequence). Trimming cost V 0 bases and J 7 bases, with 16 bases left between them. CDR3 length equals 16 residues. The CDR3 nucleotides are TGTGCCAGTAGTATAGATAGCGCTCCTCGGGGGCAGCCCCAGCATTTT. This sequence encodes CASSIDSAPRGQPQHF.

V gene TRBV19 combines with J gene TRBJ2-5, with 8 nucleotides matching TRBD1. The J segment lost 2 bases and the V segment lost 7 bases, leaving 3 bases of the junction unmatched. This CDR3 has 13 residues. CDR1 LNHDA and CDR2 SQIVND come from the germline V gene (reference sequence). In DNA form, the CDR3 reads TGTGCCAGTACCCGGACAGGGCAAGAGACCCAGTACTTC. Its translation: CASTRTGQETQYF.

V and J are TRBV18 and TRBJ1-2, with D maybe TRBD1 (5 bases). The germline CDR1 and CDR2 sequences are KGHSH and LQKENI. CDR3 length: 16 residues. Trimming pared 6 bases from V and 3 bases from J, leaving 20 bases between. The CDR3 protein is CASSPRDSSPDYGYTF. CDR3 coding DNA: TGTGCCAGCTCCCCTAGGGACTCTAGCCCGGACTATGGCTACACCTTC.

V and J are TRBV5-3 and TRBJ2-7, with TRBD1 matching 8 bases. TRBV5-3 is placed among ORFs of uncertain function. With V trimmed by 4 bases and J by 0 bases, 15 bases remained unmatched. This CDR3 is built from 18 residues. CDR3 coding DNA: TGTGCCAGAAGCCACTTTGTTTTACGGACAGGGCCCTCCTACGAGCAGTACTTC. It codes for CARSHFVLRTGPSYEQYF.

The chain joins TRBV24-1 to TRBJ2-1, with D maybe TRBD1 (6 bases). V shed 5 bases and J shed 0 bases, with 16 bases lying between them. Germline CDR1 and CDR2: KGHDR and SFDVKD. The length of the CDR3 is 17 residues. The CDR3 protein is CATSVTGSPSSYNEQFF. CDR3 bases: TGTGCCACCAGTGTTACAGGGTCCCCCTCCTCCTACAATGAGCAGTTCTTC.

The V call is TRBV5-1, the J call TRBJ1-1; D gene unclear. The CDR3 has 14 residues. Trimming pared 0 bases from V and 1 base from J, leaving 7 bases between. The V gene's germline CDR1 is SGHRS and CDR2 YFSETQ. In DNA form, the CDR3 reads TGCGCCAGCAGCTTGGGCCCAGGGAACACTGAAGCTTTCTTT. Encoded protein: CASSLGPGNTEAFF.

This chain joins TRBV10-1 and TRBJ2-3, with 11 bases aligning to TRBD1. With 6 bases clipped from V and 5 bases from J, the junction kept 4 bases outside the gene matches. The CDR3 extends over 14 amino acids. Germline V lookup: CDR1 WNHNN, CDR2 SYGVQD (reference sequence). The CDR3 sequence: CASSQGQGGDTQYF. For the CDR3, the DNA is TGCGCCAGCAGCCAGGGACAGGGGGGAGATACGCAGTATTTT.

V usage is TRBV20-1 and J usage is TRBJ1-1; no clear D. The CDR3 covers 8 residues. CDR1 and CDR2 (germline): DFQATT, SNEGSKA (reference sequence). The CDR3 nucleotides read TGCAGGCCCGGTGAAGCTTTCTTT. Its protein is CRPGEAFF.

The chain uses TRBV25-1 and TRBJ2-5; 9 nucleotides agree with TRBD1. CDR1 MGHDK and CDR2 SYGVNS come from the germline V gene. V dropped 4 bases and J dropped 4; count of bases not matched to a gene: 7. The CDR3 consists of 15 residues. CDR3 in amino acids: CASSVTGTGTETQYF. The CDR3 DNA sequence: TGTGCCAGCAGTGTGACCGGGACAGGGACAGAGACCCAGTACTTC.

The chain employs TRBV5-4 and TRBJ2-1; 8 bases match TRBD2. Germline CDR1 is SGHNT and CDR2 is YYREEE (reference sequence). V lost 4 bases, J lost 6 bases, and 12 bases stayed unmatched. The CDR3 has 16 amino acids. CDR3 amino acids: CASSPIGGALANEQFF. CDR3 bases: TGTGCCAGCAGCCCCATCGGGGGGGCTCTCGCCAATGAGCAGTTCTTC.

This chain connects TRBV7-9 to TRBJ1-2; D is perhaps TRBD1 (6 bases). Per the germline V gene, CDR1 is SEHNR and CDR2 is FQNEAQ (reference sequence). With 1 base removed from V and 7 bases from J, the gap between germline ends came to 13 bases. This CDR3 contains 14 residues. The CDR3 protein is CASSLVRGDGGYTF. The CDR3 DNA is TGTGCCAGCAGCTTAGTCAGGGGAGATGGTGGCTACACCTTC.

The chain joins TRBV6-1 to TRBJ1-2, with a tentative D call TRBD1 (5 bases). Trimming removed 0 bases at V and 3 bases at J, with 8 bases between. The germline V gene has CDR1 MNHNS and CDR2 SASEGT. CDR3 length equals 14 residues. CDR3 in DNA: TGTGCCAGCAGTGAAGCCGGGACTGACTATGGCTACACCTTC. This gives the protein CASSEAGTDYGYTF.

The V call is TRBV5-5, the J call TRBJ1-2; no definite D call. CDR3 length equals 16 residues. Germline V gene sequence: CDR1 SGHKS, CDR2 YYEKEE (reference sequence). V lost 3 bases to trimming and J lost 0 bases, with 15 bases between them. The CDR3 DNA reads as TGTGCCAGCAGCTCTCGCGGGTTGGACCCTAACTATGGCTACACCTTC. This sequence encodes CASSSRGLDPNYGYTF.

The V gene is TRBV25-1, the J gene TRBJ1-3; 7 bases map to TRBD1. The V segment lost 6 bases and the J segment 1 base; nucleotides outside the gene matches: 3. The CDR3 runs 14 residues. Germline V lookup: CDR1 MGHDK, CDR2 SYGVNS. CDR3 protein: CASSQTGSGNTIYF. The CDR3 DNA reads as TGTGCCAGCAGCCAGACAGGGTCTGGAAACACCATATATTTT.

This clone was observed a single time. Here the CDR3 reads CASSVGGGRGANYGYTF. The CDR3 nucleotides read TGTGCCAGCAGCGTAGGGGGTGGTCGGGGAGCAAACTATGGCTACACCTTC. The V gene is TRBV9, the J gene TRBJ1-2; D not resolved. CDR3 length: 17 amino acids. Trimming cost V 0 bases and J 2 bases, with 17 bases left between them. Germline lookup yields CDR1 SGDLS and CDR2 YYNGEE. Together with reference TRBV9 and TRBJ1-2, the CDR3 gives the full variable domain: DSGVTQTPKHLITATGQRVTLRCSPRSGDLSVYWYQQSLDQGLQFLIQYYNGEERAKGNILERFSAQQFPDLHSELNLSSLELGDSALYFCASSVGGGRGANYGYTFGSGTRLTVV.

A word on this clone: Other DNA sequences in the sample encode the same CDR3. The chain joins TRBV30 to TRBJ1-5; 8 nucleotides agree with TRBD1. CDR1 is GTSNPN, CDR2 SVGIG, per germline (reference sequence). There are 13 residues in the CDR3. V was pared by 3 bases and J by 5 bases, with 3 bases of the junction left unmatched. CDR3 in DNA: TGTGCCTGGAGCACAGGGGGGGATCAGCCCCAGCATTTT. Protein product: CAWSTGGDQPQHF.

The rearrangement uses TRBV7-9 and TRBJ2-1, with a tentative D call TRBD1 (5 bases). The germline V and J ends were trimmed by 6 bases and 6 bases, with 15 bases remaining between them. Per the germline V gene, CDR1 is SEHNR and CDR2 is FQNEAQ (reference sequence). This CDR3 is built from 14 residues. CDR3 sequence reads: CASRGAAFLNEQFF. In DNA form, the CDR3 reads TGTGCCAGCAGAGGGGCCGCTTTCCTCAATGAGCAGTTCTTC. Using reference TRBV7-9 and TRBJ2-1 for the parts outside the CDR3, the full variable domain is DTGVSQNPRHKITKRGQNVTFRCDPISEHNRLYWYRQTLGQGPEFLTYFQNEAQLEKSRLLSDRFSAERPKGSFSTLEIQRTEQGDSAMYLCASRGAAFLNEQFFGPGTRLTVL.

V is TRBV7-9 and J is TRBJ1-5; D call uncertain. Germline CDR1 reads SEHNR; CDR2 reads FQNEAQ (reference sequence). This CDR3 comprises 15 residues. V lost 4 bases and J lost 2, with 12 bases in between. CDR3 loop: CASSSADSGNQPQHF. The CDR3 DNA reads TGTGCCAGCAGCTCGGCGGACTCGGGCAATCAGCCCCAGCATTTT.

The chain uses TRBV7-9 and TRBJ2-7; TRBD1 might be the D (6 bases). Germline values: CDR1 SEHNR, CDR2 FQNEAQ (reference sequence). V lost 4 bases and J lost 6, with 16 bases in between. The CDR3 covers 14 residues. The CDR3 DNA sequence: TGTGCCAGCAGCTCCGGTGGGGGCGTCTCCGAGCAGTACTTC. It yields the protein CASSSGGGVSEQYF.

The gene calls are TRBV7-8 and TRBJ2-7, with D perhaps matching TRBD1 (6 bases). The V gene lost 5 bases and the J gene lost 3 bases, with 14 bases spanning the gap. This CDR3 is 14 amino acids long. Per the germline V gene, CDR1 is SGHVS and CDR2 is FQNEAQ. The CDR3 here is CASSPLGTHYEQYF. The CDR3 region has the DNA TGTGCCAGCAGCCCCCTCGGGACACACTACGAGCAGTACTTC.

The gene calls are TRBV11-2 and TRBJ2-7; D call uncertain. The germline gives CDR1 SGHAT, CDR2 FQNNGV. Trimming took 4 bases from V and 5 from J, leaving 18 bases between them. The CDR3 is made up of 15 amino acids. The CDR3 loop is CASSSPVCCPDEQYF. CDR3 DNA: TGTGCCAGCAGCTCCCCGGTCTGTTGCCCTGACGAGCAGTACTTC.